This TCR beta chain was observed in a study of OX40 agonist ivuxolimab in advanced cancers. Study in general: Patients received ivuxolimab, an intravenous treatment, every 2 weeks at 0.01 to 10 mg/kg. Partial responses occurred in Three dose-escalation patients, one with hepatocellular carcinoma and two with cutaneous melanoma.

The CDR3 has 15 amino acids. Germline CDR1 is MNHNS and CDR2 is SASEGT. V trimming: 7 bases; J trimming: 0 bases; junction bases outside the gene matches: 6. TCRdb keeps only in-frame clones here, not all; method: immunoSEQ multiplex PCR. Of over 50,000 clones in the sample, around 88% were seen once. Overall study results and limits: Some patients without response likewise showed low normalized clonal expansion. With doses of 0.1 to 3.0 mg/kg, CD4+ and CD8+ blood T cells had undergone clonal expansion by week 6.

Details on this clone: Its antigen remains unidentified.

The source of this sequence is an adult with an advanced solid tumor such as melanoma, head and neck, liver or kidney cancer. The rearrangement uses TRBV6-1 and TRBJ2-3; 8 bases are a match to TRBD2. Sequencing was performed on CD4+ or CD8+ T cells sorted from blood, taken in a trial of the OX40 agonist ivuxolimab. The CDR3 region is CASILAGSSTDTQYF. The CDR3 coding sequence is TGTGCCAGCATTTTAGCGGGGTCTAGCACAGATACGCAGTATTTT.